Listed below are T cell receptor beta chains from one sample, sequenced in a study of blood T cell repertoires in COVID-19. Assay: immunoSEQ multiplex PCR; the TCRdb copy retains only in-frame clones and omits some. The repertoire holds about half a million clones, with roughly 87% as singletons. The specimen was peripheral blood. The receptors were sampled from a man aged 18 to 30 with COVID-19, enrolled during active disease. The CDR3 runs from the conserved cysteine through the conserved F or W. D genes are given only for firm matches. Where a row states a size, it is once, few, many or the class of an expanded clone; other rows omit it.

CDR3	DNA	D	V	J	size
CASSLDGNEQFF	TGTGCCAGCAGCTTAGACGGGAACGAGCAGTTCTTC	.	TRBV7-9	TRBJ2-1	.
CASSIELFYEQYF	TGTGCCAGTAGTATTGAACTATTCTACGAGCAGTACTTC	.	TRBV19	TRBJ2-7	few
CASSPQGALYQFYNEQFF	TGCGCCAGCAGCCCTCAGGGGGCGCTTTATCAATTCTACAATGAGCAGTTCTTC	TRBD1	TRBV5-1	TRBJ2-1	.
CASNRGFREAFF	TGTGCCAGCAACCGGGGGTTTCGAGAAGCTTTCTTT	.	TRBV12-3/TRBV12-4	TRBJ1-1	once
CASSLTGPSYEQYF	TGCGCCAGCAGCCTGACAGGGCCTTCCTACGAGCAGTACTTC	TRBD1	TRBV10-2	TRBJ2-7	once
CASSDPTRATPEAYGYTF	TGTGCCAGCAGTGACCCCACCCGGGCCACCCCGGAGGCCTATGGCTACACCTTC	.	TRBV25-1	TRBJ1-2	.
CSASGLASNEQFF	TGCAGTGCTAGTGGGCTAGCCTCCAATGAGCAGTTCTTC	.	TRBV20-1	TRBJ2-1	.
CASSISATNEKLFF	TGTGCCAGCAGCATCAGTGCAACTAATGAAAAACTGTTTTTT	.	TRBV7-8	TRBJ1-4	.
CSVRGRIGPTEAFF	TGCAGCGTTCGGGGTCGAATCGGGCCCACTGAAGCTTTCTTT	.	TRBV29-1	TRBJ1-1	.
CASQEGAQPQHF	TGTGCCAGCCAAGAGGGGGCTCAGCCCCAGCATTTT	TRBD1	TRBV27	TRBJ1-5	.
CASRATSDTEAFF	TGTGCCAGCAGAGCTACAAGCGACACTGAAGCTTTCTTT	.	TRBV7-3	TRBJ1-1	.
CASSSSSGRLNEQYF	TGTGCCAGCAGCTCATCAAGCGGGAGGCTCAACGAGCAGTACTTC	TRBD2	TRBV5-4	TRBJ2-7	.
CASSLGGLFTYEQYF	TGTGCCAGCAGTTTAGGAGGGTTATTCACCTACGAGCAGTACTTC	.	TRBV28	TRBJ2-7	.
CASSQATSGGYNEQFF	TGTGCCAGCAGCCAAGCGACTAGCGGGGGCTACAATGAGCAGTTCTTC	TRBD2	TRBV4-2	TRBJ2-1	.
CASSPERGIYNEQFF	TGTGCCAGCAGCCCGGAGCGGGGGATTTACAATGAGCAGTTCTTC	TRBD2	TRBV11-2	TRBJ2-1	.
CASTRGYNEQFF	TGTGCCTCAACTCGGGGCTACAATGAGCAGTTCTTC	.	TRBV3-1/TRBV3-2	TRBJ2-1	.
CASSPITGGETQYF	TGCGCCAGCAGCCCTATAACCGGCGGAGAGACCCAGTACTTC	.	TRBV5-1	TRBJ2-5	.
CASSRTWTGEAFF	TGTGCCAGCAGCCGCACCTGGACAGGGGAAGCTTTCTTT	TRBD1	TRBV7-2	TRBJ1-1	.
CASSYGLAGESYEQYF	TGTGCCAGCAGTTACGGCCTAGCGGGGGAGTCCTACGAGCAGTACTTC	TRBD2	TRBV6-2/TRBV6-3	TRBJ2-7	.
CASSPSGQRANPPLHF	TGTGCCAGCAGCCCTTCCGGACAGAGAGCGAATCCACCCCTCCACTTT	.	TRBV7-6	TRBJ1-6	once
CASSLGTVYSNQPQHF	TGTGCCAGCAGCTTGGGCACCGTCTATAGCAATCAGCCCCAGCATTTT	.	TRBV5-8	TRBJ1-5	.
CASSTGLRTNEKLFF	TGTGCCAGTAGTACAGGGTTGAGAACTAATGAAAAACTGTTTTTT	.	TRBV19	TRBJ1-4	once
CASSYDGGRTTQYF	TGTGCCAGCAGTTACGATGGGGGCCGGACTACCCAGTACTTC	.	TRBV6-5	TRBJ2-5	.
CATSTDIISTDTQYF	TGTGCCACCAGCACAGATATTATTAGCACAGATACGCAGTATTTT	.	TRBV15	TRBJ2-3	once
CASSQGTASRGIYEQYF	TGCGCCAGCAGTCAAGGGACCGCTTCTAGGGGGATATACGAGCAGTACTTC	.	TRBV23-1	TRBJ2-7	.
CASSTKLGTGSSGANVLTF	TGTGCCAGCAGCACGAAACTCGGGACAGGGAGCTCTGGGGCCAACGTCCTGACTTTC	TRBD1	TRBV5-8	TRBJ2-6	.
CASSTGLLSVYGYTF	TGTGCCAGTAGTACCGGACTGTTATCGGTGTATGGCTACACCTTC	.	TRBV19	TRBJ1-2	.
CASSLGGETYGYTF	TGTGCCAGCAGCTTGGGCGGGGAAACCTATGGCTACACCTTC	.	TRBV5-4	TRBJ1-2	.
CASSLGQDKLFF	TGTGCCAGCAGTTTAGGACAGGACAAGCTGTTTTTT	TRBD1	TRBV7-9	TRBJ2-2	.
CASSKRLAPRNEQFF	TGTGCCAGCAGTAAGAGACTAGCCCCTCGGAATGAGCAGTTCTTC	TRBD2	TRBV6-4	TRBJ2-1	.
CASPGQVGGNEQFF	TGTGCCAGCCCGGGACAGGTGGGGGGCAATGAGCAGTTCTTC	TRBD1	TRBV6-5	TRBJ2-1	once
CASSSGQDTEAFF	TGTGCCAGCAGCTCGGGACAGGACACTGAAGCTTTCTTT	TRBD1	TRBV5-4	TRBJ1-1	.
CASSETRDHEQFF	TGTGCCAGCAGTGAAACGCGGGATCATGAGCAGTTCTTC	.	TRBV6-1	TRBJ2-1	.
CASSQAGLQALQYF	TGCGCCAGCAGCCAAGCGGGCTTACAGGCGCTCCAGTACTTC	.	TRBV4-1	TRBJ2-4	.
CASSRSGETQYF	TGTGCCAGTAGTAGATCCGGAGAGACCCAGTACTTC	.	TRBV19	TRBJ2-5	once
CASSRNTDTQYF	TGTGCCAGCAGCCGTAATACAGATACGCAGTATTTT	.	TRBV9	TRBJ2-3	.
CASSLGGQNTEAFF	TGTGCCAGCAGCTTAGGGGGGCAGAACACTGAAGCTTTCTTT	.	TRBV11-1	TRBJ1-1	.
CASSLHPVAGGGNEQFF	TGCGCCAGCAGCCTTCATCCCGTAGCGGGGGGCGGGAATGAGCAGTTCTTC	TRBD2	TRBV4-1	TRBJ2-1	few
CATSEGSSYNEQFF	TGTGCCACCAGTGAGGGGAGTTCCTACAATGAGCAGTTCTTC	.	TRBV24-1	TRBJ2-1	.
CASSGGYGTENYGYTF	TGCGCCAGCAGTGGTGGGTATGGGACAGAAAACTATGGCTACACCTTC	TRBD1	TRBV10-2	TRBJ1-2	.
CASSLGTSGNTGELFF	TGCGCCAGCAGCTTGGGGACTAGCGGCAACACCGGGGAGCTGTTTTTT	TRBD2	TRBV5-1	TRBJ2-2	.